The rows below give T cell receptor beta chains drawn from one sample of a study of glioma-infiltrating T cells after dendritic cell vaccination. The data were produced by immunoSEQ multiplex PCR, yet TCRdb's version contains in-frame clones alone and is incomplete. The table includes around 100,000 clones, around 83% detected once. The specimen comprised blood, sampled after dendritic cell vaccination. These receptors were taken from a human donor with glioblastoma. The CDR3 runs from the conserved cysteine through the conserved F or W. A D gene is named only where the DNA matches it firmly. A row's size may be missing; if present it is once, few, many or a size class.

d_call,j_call,clone_size,v_call,cdr3_nt,cdr3_aa
NA,TRBJ2-2,NA,TRBV9,TGTGCCAGCAGCGTAGCCCAGTCCACCGGGGAGCTGTTTTTT,CASSVAQSTGELFF
NA,TRBJ1-4,NA,TRBV29-1,TGCAGCGTTTGGGGGGTAGGAAAACTGTTTTTT,CSVWGVGKLFF
NA,TRBJ2-3,few,TRBV5-1,TGCGCCAGCAGCCCCGGAACGGGACTCACGGGAGATACGCAGTATTTT,CASSPGTGLTGDTQYF
NA,TRBJ1-6,NA,TRBV7-9,TGTGCCAGCAGCCCAGCGGGACGGCAGCTCAATTCACCCCTCCACTTT,CASSPAGRQLNSPLHF
TRBD2,TRBJ2-3,once,TRBV7-2,TGTGCCAGCAGCGGACGGACTAGCGGCCTCACAGATACGCAGTATTTT,CASSGRTSGLTDTQYF
TRBD1,TRBJ1-6,NA,TRBV6-1,TGTGCCAGCAGTGGTCTGGGACAGGCAAATTCACCCCTCCACTTT,CASSGLGQANSPLHF
NA,TRBJ1-2,NA,TRBV6-6,TGTGCCAGCAGCACCAGAACAGGGCTCGATGGCTACACCTTC,CASSTRTGLDGYTF
NA,TRBJ1-2,NA,TRBV7-2,TGTGCCAGCAGCTTAGGTTCAGGGACTAACTATGGCTACACCTTC,CASSLGSGTNYGYTF
NA,TRBJ1-1,NA,TRBV6-6,TGTGCCAGCCGCCGTAAGGAGGGTACTGAAGCTTTCTTT,CASRRKEGTEAFF
TRBD1,TRBJ1-1,NA,TRBV11-2,TGTGCCAGCAGCTTGGGACAGCGGAACACTGAAGCTTTCTTT,CASSLGQRNTEAFF
TRBD1,TRBJ2-3,NA,TRBV30,TGTGCCTGGAGTAGAGGGTCCAGGGGGGATACGCAGTATTTT,CAWSRGSRGDTQYF
NA,TRBJ1-1,few,TRBV5-4,TGTGCCAGCGGCACTCAGGGCCCTCCTGAAGCTTTCTTT,CASGTQGPPEAFF
NA,TRBJ1-2,NA,TRBV2,TGTGCCAGCAGTGAAGCGCAGGGCAGGGCCCTATATGACTACACCTTC,CASSEAQGRALYDYTF
TRBD1,TRBJ2-1,NA,TRBV6-5,TGTGCCACCCACCCGAGGGACAGAAGATACAATGAGCAGTTCTTC,CATHPRDRRYNEQFF
NA,TRBJ2-5,NA,TRBV5-4,TGTGCCAGCAGCCCCGACTTGGTGGAGACCCAGTACTTC,CASSPDLVETQYF
TRBD2,TRBJ2-5,NA,TRBV6-1,TGTGCCAGCAGCTCATCGTCAGCGGGGTGGCAGACCCAGTACTTC,CASSSSSAGWQTQYF
NA,TRBJ1-2,NA,TRBV7-3,TGTGCCAGCAGCCCCTCCGGGGGGGACTCTGGCTACACCTTC,CASSPSGGDSGYTF
NA,TRBJ1-6,few,TRBV2,TGTGCCAGCAGTGTCACACCCAACAGCGGTTCACCCCTCCACTTT,CASSVTPNSGSPLHF
TRBD2,TRBJ2-3,few,TRBV27,TGTGCCAGCAGTTTTGGACTAGCACGTCGCACAGATACGCAGTATTTT,CASSFGLARRTDTQYF
NA,TRBJ2-2,NA,TRBV6-5,TGTGCCAGCACCTTCCCAGGCACCGGGGAGCTGTTTTTT,CASTFPGTGELFF
TRBD1,TRBJ1-2,NA,TRBV19,TGTGCCAGTAGGGGAGAGGGACAGGGCTATGGCTACACCTTC,CASRGEGQGYGYTF
NA,TRBJ2-7,NA,TRBV11-2,TGTGCCAGCAGCGGCCTCGGGGGTTACGAGCAGTACTTC,CASSGLGGYEQYF
TRBD1,TRBJ1-4,few,TRBV2,TGTGCCAGCAGGGACAGGGGGCTTGGAATTGAAAAACTGTTTTTT,CASRDRGLGIEKLFF
TRBD1,TRBJ1-1,NA,TRBV6-1,TGTGCCAGCAGGGATCCAGGGGGCAAGATCACTGAAGCTTTCTTT,CASRDPGGKITEAFF
NA,TRBJ2-7,NA,TRBV5-6,TGTGCCAGCAGCTTGCAGGCCTACGAGCAGTACTTC,CASSLQAYEQYF
NA,TRBJ1-5,NA,TRBV6-5,TGTGCCAGCAGTTATACCTCGGTTGGCAATCAGCCCCAGCATTTT,CASSYTSVGNQPQHF
TRBD1,TRBJ1-2,NA,TRBV18,TGTGCCAGCTCATCACAGGGGGCCTATGGCTACACCTTC,CASSSQGAYGYTF
TRBD1,TRBJ1-1,NA,TRBV18,TGTGCCAGCTCACCGATAGGGACAGGGAACCCTGAAGCTTTCTTT,CASSPIGTGNPEAFF
NA,TRBJ1-2,NA,TRBV7-3,TGTGCCAGCAGCTTACGTCAGGGTTATGGCTACACCTTC,CASSLRQGYGYTF
NA,TRBJ1-1,once,TRBV5-1,TGCGCCAGCAGCTTGGCCTATTCAAGAGGGAGGTCAGGGAACACTGAAGCTTTCTTT,CASSLAYSRGRSGNTEAFF
TRBD2,TRBJ2-7,NA,TRBV6-5,TGTGCCAGCAGCGACAGCGGGAACTACGAGCAGTACTTC,CASSDSGNYEQYF
TRBD1,TRBJ1-1,NA,TRBV2,TGTGCCAGCTTCGGGACAGGGCCAGATAGCGGTGAAGCTTTCTTT,CASFGTGPDSGEAFF
NA,TRBJ1-2,NA,TRBV7-9,TGTGCCAGCAGCTCGCCGGAGGGAATATATGGCTACACCTTC,CASSSPEGIYGYTF
NA,TRBJ2-5,NA,TRBV2,TGTGCCAGCAGTGAATGGGGCAGCCAAGAGACCCAGTACTTC,CASSEWGSQETQYF
NA,TRBJ1-6,NA,TRBV7-9,TGTGCCAGCAGCTTAGTAGGAGGACCCCTCCACTTT,CASSLVGGPLHF
NA,TRBJ1-3,few,TRBV13,TGTGCCAGCAGCCTCGGGACAAGCGGAAACACCATATATTTT,CASSLGTSGNTIYF
NA,TRBJ1-2,NA,TRBV29-1,TGCAGCGTTGAAGACTTCGGGAGGGGCTACACCTTC,CSVEDFGRGYTF
NA,TRBJ2-7,NA,TRBV18,TGTGCCAGCTCACCAGGGGCGAGGTCCTACGAGCAGTACTTC,CASSPGARSYEQYF
NA,TRBJ1-6,NA,TRBV6-1,TGTGCCAGCAGTGACGGGGAAAATTCACCCCTCCACTTT,CASSDGENSPLHF
NA,TRBJ1-2,NA,TRBV29-1,TGCAGCGTTGCGGCCTCGGGTGGCTACACCTTC,CSVAASGGYTF
NA,TRBJ2-7,NA,TRBV5-7,TGTGCCAGCAGCCCGGAGGGACCCCGTCTGAGGGAGCAGTACTTC,CASSPEGPRLREQYF
NA,TRBJ1-1,NA,TRBV2,TGTGCCAGCAGTGATGGAGGAATGAACACTGAAGCTTTCTTT,CASSDGGMNTEAFF